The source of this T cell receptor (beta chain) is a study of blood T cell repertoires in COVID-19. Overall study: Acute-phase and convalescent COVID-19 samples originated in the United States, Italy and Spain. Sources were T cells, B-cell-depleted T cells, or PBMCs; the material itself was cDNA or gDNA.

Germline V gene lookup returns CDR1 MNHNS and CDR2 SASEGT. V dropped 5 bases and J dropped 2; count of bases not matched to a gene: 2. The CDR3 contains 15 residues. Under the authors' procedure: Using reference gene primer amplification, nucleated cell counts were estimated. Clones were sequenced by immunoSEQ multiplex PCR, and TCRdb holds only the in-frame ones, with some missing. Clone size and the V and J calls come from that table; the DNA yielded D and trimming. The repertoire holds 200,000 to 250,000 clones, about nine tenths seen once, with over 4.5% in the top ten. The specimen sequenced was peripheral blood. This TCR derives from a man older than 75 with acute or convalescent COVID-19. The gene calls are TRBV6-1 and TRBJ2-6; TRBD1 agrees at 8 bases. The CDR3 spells CASSPRGPGANVLTF. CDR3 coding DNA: TGTGCCAGCAGTCCCAGGGGGCCTGGGGCCAACGTCCTGACTTTC.